Below, 8 T cell receptor beta chains from the same sample are listed, as sequenced in a study of blood T cell repertoires in COVID-19. TCRdb keeps only in-frame clones here, not all; method: immunoSEQ multiplex PCR. The sample records 150,000 to 200,000 clones, around 88% being singletons. The sample consisted of PBMCs or T cells enriched from blood (not recorded which). The receptors come from a woman in her 30s who had recovered from COVID-19.

The rearrangement uses TRBV7-6 and TRBJ2-7; TRBD1 matches at 11 bases. V lost 5 bases and J lost 3; bases outside the gene matches: 6. This CDR3 has 15 residues. Germline lookup yields CDR1 SGHVS and CDR2 FNYEAQ. The DNA for the CDR3 is TGTGCCAGCAGCACCTGGGGGACAGGGGGCTACGAGCAGTACTTC. The encoded protein is CASSTWGTGGYEQYF.

V usage is TRBV14 and J usage is TRBJ1-2; TRBD1 is a possible D gene (6 bases). Germline CDR1 reads SGHDN; CDR2 reads FVKESK. The CDR3 spans 14 residues. Trimming cost V 1 base and J 2 bases, with 8 bases left between them. CDR3 nucleotide sequence: TGTGCCAGCAGCCAAGCGGACAGCAACTATGGCTACACCTTC. As protein: CASSQADSNYGYTF.

In nucleotides, the CDR3 is TGTGCCAGCAGCTCGGACCGGGGTTCCATTAAAAAACTGTTTTTT. Encoded protein: CASSSDRGSIKKLFF. The chain combines TRBV4-2 with TRBJ1-4; the D is unclear. The germline V gene encodes CDR1 LGHNA and CDR2 YNFKEQ. The CDR3 runs to 15 residues. The ends were cut back, 5 bases at V and 9 bases at J, with 19 bases in the middle.

The rearrangement links TRBV10-3 to TRBJ2-7; 7 nucleotides line up with TRBD1. Germline V gives CDR1 ENHRY, CDR2 SYGVKD. Trimming took 4 bases from V and 2 from J; bases not matched to a gene: 5. This CDR3 is built from 14 residues. The CDR3 nucleotides read TGTGCCATCAGTGTGGAAGGGGGCCCCTACGAGCAGTACTTC. Encoded protein: CAISVEGGPYEQYF.

This clone was seen only a few times. The chain employs TRBV19 and TRBJ2-3; 8 bases are a match to TRBD1. Germline loops: CDR1 LNHDA, CDR2 SQIVND (reference sequence). With V trimmed by 5 bases and J by 3 bases, 4 bases remained unmatched. The CDR3 spans 14 residues. The CDR3 spells CASSQQGDTDTQYF. The CDR3 nucleotides read TGTGCCAGTAGTCAACAGGGGGATACAGATACGCAGTATTTT.

V usage is TRBV29-1 and J usage is TRBJ2-5; D unclear. V was clipped by 4 bases and J by 4 bases, with 16 bases between them. Per germline, CDR1 SQVTM and CDR2 ANQGSEA. The CDR3 contains 14 residues. The CDR3, as DNA: TGCAGCGTTGTAACCCAAGTTATCGGAGAGACCCAGTACTTC. Its protein is CSVVTQVIGETQYF.

The chain employs TRBV27 and TRBJ2-5, with TRBD2 as a possible D gene (7 bases). The CDR3 is 17 residues long. The germline CDR1 and CDR2 sequences are MNHEY and SMNVEV (reference sequence). Trimming shortened V by 5 bases and J by 5 bases, and 24 bases separated the two germline ends. The CDR3 region is CASSPRGERGGYETQYF. CDR3 bases: TGTGCCAGCAGTCCCAGGGGAGAGCGGGGAGGGTATGAGACCCAGTACTTC.

The chain uses TRBV19 and TRBJ1-5, with 9 bases matching TRBD1. Trimming removed 8 bases from V and 2 bases from J; junction bases left unmatched: 4. This CDR3 has 14 residues. Germline V lookup: CDR1 LNHDA, CDR2 SQIVND (reference sequence). This CDR3 reads CASGRQGGNQPQHF. CDR3 nucleotides: TGTGCCAGTGGCAGACAGGGGGGCAATCAGCCCCAGCATTTT. Full variable domain (missing parts from reference TRBV19 and TRBJ1-5): DGGITQSPKYLFRKEGQNVTLSCEQNLNHDAMYWYRQDPGQGLRLIYYSQIVNDFQKGDIAEGYSVSREKKESFPLTVTSAQKNPTAFYLCASGRQGGNQPQHFGDGTRLSIL.